The rows below give T cell receptor beta chains drawn from one sample of a study of shared clonotypes between healthy human individuals. Measured with immunoSEQ multiplex PCR; TCRdb has only the in-frame clones, and not every one. The repertoire holds some 2.4 million clones, with 80% to 95% as singletons. Sequencing was carried out using naive CD4+ T cells from PBMCs. The receptors stem from a man aged 18 to 35 in good health. Some clones in this sample may be carry-over from other donors' samples. Each CDR3 is given with its conserved first and last residue. D genes are given only for firm matches. Not all rows give a size; the values are once, few, many and, for expanded clones, a class.

d_call | j_call | clone_size | v_call | cdr3_nt | cdr3_aa
. | TRBJ2-7 | once | TRBV7-2 | TGTGCCAGCAGCTTACCGGGCTATAGGAGCTCCTACGAGCAGTACTTC | CASSLPGYRSSYEQYF
. | TRBJ1-4 | . | TRBV6-1 | TGTGCCAGCAGTTACGCCGGGAAACTGTTTTTT | CASSYAGKLFF
. | TRBJ1-2 | . | TRBV2 | TGTGCCAGCAGCGAAGATCGGGATTCCGGTGGCTACACCTTC | CASSEDRDSGGYTF
. | TRBJ2-7 | . | TRBV7-2 | TGTGCCAGCAGCTTATTAAACTACGAGCAGTACTTC | CASSLLNYEQYF
. | TRBJ1-1 | . | TRBV5-1 | TGCGCCAGCAGCTTGGAGGTGGGAACGCAGGCTTTCTTT | CASSLEVGTQAFF
TRBD1 | TRBJ1-2 | . | TRBV6-6 | TGTGCCAGCAGGAGACAGGGGGGCGGCTACACCTTC | CASRRQGGGYTF
TRBD1 | TRBJ2-7 | . | TRBV11-3 | TGTGCCAGCAGCTCGGGACAGGGGGGTCCCTACGAGCAGTACTTC | CASSSGQGGPYEQYF
TRBD2 | TRBJ2-3 | . | TRBV30 | TGTGCCTGGAAAGGACGGGAGGGCTGGAATTCAGATACGCAGTATTTT | CAWKGREGWNSDTQYF
. | TRBJ2-3 | . | TRBV10-3 | TGTGCCATCAGTCTCTCGCCCCGGACCACAGATACGCAGTATTTT | CAISLSPRTTDTQYF
. | TRBJ1-1 | few | TRBV5-1 | TGCGCCAGCAGCTTGACACCGAACACTGAAGCTTTCTTT | CASSLTPNTEAFF
. | TRBJ2-1 | . | TRBV19 | TGTGCCAGTAGTATGCCGGGCAAGAAGAATGAGCAGTTCTTC | CASSMPGKKNEQFF
. | TRBJ2-3 | . | TRBV11-2 | TGTGCCAGCAGCTTCCGGGCCTTCGCAGGATCCGCGGGAGATACGCAGTATTTT | CASSFRAFAGSAGDTQYF
. | TRBJ1-3 | . | TRBV18 | TGTGCCAGCTCACCTCTCAGGGACGACTCTGGAAACACCATATATTTT | CASSPLRDDSGNTIYF
. | TRBJ2-3 | . | TRBV6-5 | TGTGCCAGCACCTCCGTGGGAGATACGCAGTATTTT | CASTSVGDTQYF
TRBD1 | TRBJ1-4 | . | TRBV2 | TGTGCCAGCAGGATAGGACCAGGGGGTGAAAAACTGTTTTTT | CASRIGPGGEKLFF
. | TRBJ2-6 | . | TRBV5-4 | TGTGCCAGCAGCTTGGATCCGGGGAGCTCTGGGGCCAACGTCCTGACTTTC | CASSLDPGSSGANVLTF
. | TRBJ2-2 | . | TRBV11-2 | TGTGCCAGCAGCTTAAAGCGGACAGCGGACCCCGGGGAGCTGTTTTTT | CASSLKRTADPGELFF
TRBD1 | TRBJ1-5 | . | TRBV18 | TGTGCCAGCTCACTCGGACAGGGGAATCAGCCCCAGCATTTT | CASSLGQGNQPQHF
. | TRBJ1-2 | . | TRBV21-1 | TGTGCCAGCAGCAAGACAGGGGCCTATGGCTACACCTTC | CASSKTGAYGYTF